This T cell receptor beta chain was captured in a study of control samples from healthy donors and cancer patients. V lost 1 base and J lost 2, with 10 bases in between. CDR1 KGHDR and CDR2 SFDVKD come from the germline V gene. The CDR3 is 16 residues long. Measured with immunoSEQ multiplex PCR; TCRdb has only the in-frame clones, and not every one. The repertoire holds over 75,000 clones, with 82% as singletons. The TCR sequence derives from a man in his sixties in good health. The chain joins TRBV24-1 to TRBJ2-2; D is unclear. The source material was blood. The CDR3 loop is CATSDFKGLNTGELFF. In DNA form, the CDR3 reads TGTGCCACCAGTGATTTCAAGGGCCTAAACACCGGGGAGCTGTTTTTT.